This TCR beta chain was observed in a study of blood T cell repertoires in COVID-19. Data came from immunoSEQ multiplex PCR; TCRdb stores just in-frame clones and leaves some out. The sample includes about 140,000 clones, 75% to 80% seen only once; the top ten take under 3%. There are 13 residues in the CDR3. Germline CDR1 MNHEY, CDR2 SMNVEV (reference sequence). V was trimmed by 1 base and J by 7 bases, leaving 8 bases between them. The chain joins TRBV27 to TRBJ1-5; D gene ambiguous. The specimen was PBMCs or T cells enriched from blood (not recorded which). This TCR came from a woman between 45 and 60 years old who had recovered from COVID-19. CDR3 sequence (DNA): TGTGCCAGCAGTTTATTCGGGGTGCAGCCCCAGCATTTT. Protein sequence: CASSLFGVQPQHF.